One and the same sample provided the 17 T cell receptor beta chains below, sequenced in a study of blood T cell repertoires in COVID-19. Using immunoSEQ multiplex PCR, the repertoire was profiled, and TCRdb retains in-frame clones only, with some absent. The table lists 110,000 to 150,000 clones, more than 75% of them singletons. Sequenced input: peripheral blood. The receptors stem from a man aged 55 to 70 with acute or convalescent COVID-19.

This clone was seen just once. This chain connects TRBV11-2 to TRBJ2-7; 13 nucleotides line up with TRBD2. The CDR3 runs to 16 residues. Germline V gene lookup returns CDR1 SGHAT and CDR2 FQNNGV. The trim removed 6 bases at V and 5 bases at J, leaving 10 bases unmatched. The DNA for the CDR3 is TGTGCCAGCAGACCTCTACCCGGACTAGCGGGAGACGAGCAGTACTTC. Translated: CASRPLPGLAGDEQYF.

This chain links TRBV2 with TRBJ1-4, with 10 bases fitting TRBD1. The CDR3 length is 12 residues. Germline V gene data show CDR1 as SNHLY and CDR2 as FYNNEI. J was trimmed by 8 bases and V by 8 bases; bases with no gene match: 2. CDR3 amino acids: CASDRGREKLFF. CDR3 sequence (DNA): TGTGCCAGCGACAGGGGGCGAGAAAAACTGTTTTTT.

This chain uses TRBV5-1 with TRBJ2-7; D might be TRBD1 (5 bases). The V end lost 4 bases, the J end lost 7 bases, and 12 bases lay between the germline ends. The germline CDR1 and CDR2 sequences are SGHRS and YFSETQ. The CDR3 extends over 12 amino acids. The CDR3 sequence: CASSLGHGEQYF. For the CDR3, the DNA is TGCGCCAGCAGCCTCGGACACGGGGAGCAGTACTTC. Full variable domain (missing parts from reference TRBV5-1 and TRBJ2-7): KAGVTQTPRYLIKTRGQQVTLSCSPISGHRSVSWYQQTPGQGLQFLFEYFSETQRNKGNFPGRFSGRQFSNSRSEMNVSTLELGDSALYLCASSLGHGEQYFGPGTRLTVT.

The chain links TRBV21-1 to TRBJ1-1; TRBD1, the D gene given by the table, was not confirmed from the DNA. TRBV21-1 is described as a pseudogene. The CDR3 is 19 amino acids. The CDR3, as DNA: TGTGCCAGCAGCAAAGGTGTTTGGGACAGGTTCTGGGAAGTCACTGAAGCTTTCTTT. This encodes CASSKGVWDRFWEVTEAFF.

This clone came up many times. The chain uses TRBV9 and TRBJ2-7, with 7 bases matching TRBD1. CDR1 and CDR2 (germline): SGDLS, YYNGEE. This CDR3 spans 15 amino acids. V trimming: 4 bases; J trimming: 0 bases; junction bases outside the gene matches: 7. The CDR3 here is CASSSTGAGSYEQYF. The CDR3 DNA reads as TGTGCCAGCAGCTCCACAGGGGCTGGCTCCTACGAGCAGTACTTC.

The chain joins TRBV6-5 to TRBJ2-7; the match to TRBD1 covers 8 bases. Germline V lookup: CDR1 MNHEY, CDR2 SVGAGI. With 8 bases clipped from V and 2 bases from J, the junction kept 5 bases outside the gene matches. The CDR3 runs 13 residues. CDR3 DNA sequence: TGTGCCAGCCAGAGACAGGGGACCTACGAGCAGTACTTC. Translating gives CASQRQGTYEQYF.

V and J are TRBV29-1 and TRBJ2-7; D possibly corresponds to TRBD1 (5 bases). Trimming stripped 7 bases from V and 3 bases from J, with 16 bases between. The CDR3 extends over 13 amino acids. Germline V gives CDR1 SQVTM, CDR2 ANQGSEA. The DNA of the CDR3 is TGCAGCGCGTCAGGGAACCCTAACTACGAGCAGTACTTC. It yields the protein CSASGNPNYEQYF.

J is TRBJ1-1 and V is TRBV30; D may be TRBD1 (5 bases). This CDR3 is built from 15 residues. V lost 3 bases and J lost 5, with 19 bases in between. CDR1 and CDR2 (germline): GTSNPN, SVGIG (reference sequence). CDR3 amino acids: CAWSWGSGAGTEAFF. Written as DNA, the CDR3 is TGTGCCTGGAGCTGGGGGAGCGGGGCGGGGACTGAAGCTTTCTTT.

The chain combines TRBV11-2 with TRBJ1-1, with TRBD1 matching 8 bases. V was pared by 3 bases and J by 2 bases, with 8 bases of the junction left unmatched. CDR3 size: 16 residues. Germline loops: CDR1 SGHAT, CDR2 FQNNGV. The CDR3 spells CASSFVQGVLNTEAFF. CDR3 in DNA: TGTGCCAGCAGCTTCGTACAGGGGGTCCTTAACACTGAAGCTTTCTTT.

This chain joins TRBV2 and TRBJ2-1; 7 positions agree with TRBD1. Germline assignment: CDR1 SNHLY and CDR2 FYNNEI. The CDR3 covers 15 residues. V trimming: 5 bases; J trimming: 3 bases; junction bases outside the gene matches: 7. The CDR3 loop reads CASSPGTVDYNEQFF. The CDR3 DNA follows: TGTGCCAGCAGTCCTGGGACAGTTGACTACAATGAGCAGTTCTTC. The full variable domain, its missing parts supplied by reference TRBV2 and TRBJ2-1, is EPEVTQTPSHQVTQMGQEVILRCVPISNHLYFYWYRQILGQKVEFLVSFYNNEISEKSEIFDDQFSVERPDGSNFTLKIRSTKLEDSAMYFCASSPGTVDYNEQFFGPGTRLTVL.

Here the CDR3 reads CASSRTGYQPQHF. CDR3 DNA: TGTGCCAGCAGCAGGACAGGGTATCAGCCCCAGCATTTT. The V and J genes are TRBV6-2 or TRBV6-3 and TRBJ1-5; 8 bases align to TRBD1. Germline CDR1 reads MNHEY; CDR2 reads SVGEGT. Unmatched junction bases numbered 3, after V lost 6 bases and J lost 5 bases. This CDR3 spans 13 amino acids.

The chain recombines TRBV15 with TRBJ2-1; 11 bases match TRBD1. This CDR3 has 16 residues. Germline V lookup: CDR1 LNHNV, CDR2 YYDKDF (reference sequence). J lost 8 bases, V lost 1 base, and 7 bases had no gene match. CDR3 nucleotides: TGTGCCACCAGCAGAGGGTGGGGACAGGGGGATGATGAGCAGTTCTTC. It codes for CATSRGWGQGDDEQFF. Full variable domain (outside the CDR3, taken from reference TRBV15 and TRBJ2-1): DAMVIQNPRYQVTQFGKPVTLSCSQTLNHNVMYWYQQKSSQAPKLLFHYYDKDFNNEADTPDNFQSRRPNTSFCFLDIRSPGLGDTAMYLCATSRGWGQGDDEQFFGPGTRLTVL.

The CDR3: CASSPEGVGLETQYF. DNA of the CDR3: TGTGCCAGCAGCCCAGAGGGGGTAGGGTTAGAGACCCAGTACTTC. This chain connects TRBV7-6 to TRBJ2-5, with D maybe TRBD1 (6 bases). The V gene lost 5 bases and the J gene lost 4 bases, with 17 bases spanning the gap. The germline CDR1 and CDR2 sequences are SGHVS and FNYEAQ. The CDR3 extends over 15 amino acids.

The rearrangement links TRBV18 to TRBJ2-7, with D tentatively TRBD2 (7 bases). The ends were cut back, 4 bases at V and 0 bases at J, with 10 bases in the middle. Looked up from germline, CDR1 is KGHSH and CDR2 is LQKENI. The CDR3 length is 14 residues. CDR3 amino acids: CASSQGGGSYEQYF. For the CDR3, the DNA is TGTGCCAGCTCACAGGGGGGGGGCTCCTACGAGCAGTACTTC.

The CDR3 sequence: CASSPALTDTGNTIYF. The CDR3, as DNA: TGTGCCAGCTCACCGGCTTTAACAGATACTGGAAACACCATATATTTT. This chain joins TRBV18 and TRBJ1-3; D call uncertain. V was cut by 3 bases and J by 2 bases, with 14 bases left in between. The CDR3 loop spans 16 amino acids. Looked up from germline, CDR1 is KGHSH and CDR2 is LQKENI.

The genes are TRBV3-1 (or the pseudogene TRBV3-2) and TRBJ1-1; unclear D gene. Trimming took 1 base from V and 0 from J, leaving 9 bases between them. Germline V gives CDR1 LGHDT, CDR2 YNNKEL (reference sequence). The CDR3 spans 15 residues. CDR3 amino acids: CASSQATVMNTEAFF. The CDR3 DNA sequence: TGTGCCAGCAGCCAAGCTACGGTTATGAACACTGAAGCTTTCTTT.

The chain links TRBV3-1 (or the pseudogene TRBV3-2) to TRBJ2-1, with 12 positions matching TRBD2. Germline V lookup: CDR1 LGHDT, CDR2 YNNKEL (reference sequence). V lost 1 base and J lost 4; bases outside the gene matches: 2. CDR3 length equals 16 residues. The chain's CDR3 is CASSQGTSGVYNEQFF. The CDR3 DNA is TGTGCCAGCAGCCAAGGGACTAGCGGGGTATACAATGAGCAGTTCTTC.